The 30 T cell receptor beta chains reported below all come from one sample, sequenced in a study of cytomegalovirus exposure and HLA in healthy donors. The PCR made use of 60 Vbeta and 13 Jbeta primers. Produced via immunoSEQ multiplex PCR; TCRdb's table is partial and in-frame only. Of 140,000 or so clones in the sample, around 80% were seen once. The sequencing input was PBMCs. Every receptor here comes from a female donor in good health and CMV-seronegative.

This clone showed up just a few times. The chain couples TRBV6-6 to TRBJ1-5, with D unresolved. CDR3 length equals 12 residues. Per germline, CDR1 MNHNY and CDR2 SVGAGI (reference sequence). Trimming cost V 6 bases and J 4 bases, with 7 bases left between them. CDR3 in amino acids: CASSTGNQPQHF. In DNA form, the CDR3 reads TGTGCCAGCAGCACGGGGAATCAGCCCCAGCATTTT.

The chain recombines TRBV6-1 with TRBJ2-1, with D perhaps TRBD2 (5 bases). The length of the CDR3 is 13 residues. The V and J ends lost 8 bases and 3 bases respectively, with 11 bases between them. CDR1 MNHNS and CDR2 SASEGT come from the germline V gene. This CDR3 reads CASRTPRYNEQFF. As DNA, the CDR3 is TGTGCCAGCCGGACTCCTCGCTACAATGAGCAGTTCTTC.

CDR3 coding DNA: TGTGCCAGCAGTGCCGACAGGAACACTGAAGCTTTCTTT. This encodes CASSADRNTEAFF. This chain connects TRBV6-4 to TRBJ1-1; possible D gene TRBD1, 5 bases. The length of the CDR3 is 13 residues. With 4 bases removed from V and 1 base from J, the gap between germline ends came to 7 bases. Germline CDR1 and CDR2: MRHNA and SNTAGT.

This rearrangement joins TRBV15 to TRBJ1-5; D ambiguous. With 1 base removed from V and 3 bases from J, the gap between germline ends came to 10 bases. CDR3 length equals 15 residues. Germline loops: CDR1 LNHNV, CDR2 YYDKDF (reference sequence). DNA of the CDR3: TGTGCCACCAGCAGAGGACTCCCGTTCAATCAGCCCCAGCATTTT. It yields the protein CATSRGLPFNQPQHF.

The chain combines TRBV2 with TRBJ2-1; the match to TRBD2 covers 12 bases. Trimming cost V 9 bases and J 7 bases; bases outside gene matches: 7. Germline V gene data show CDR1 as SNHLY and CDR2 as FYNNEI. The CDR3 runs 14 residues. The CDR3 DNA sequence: TGTGCCAGGGGGACTAGCGGGCCCGAGAATGAGCAGTTCTTC. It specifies CARGTSGPENEQFF.

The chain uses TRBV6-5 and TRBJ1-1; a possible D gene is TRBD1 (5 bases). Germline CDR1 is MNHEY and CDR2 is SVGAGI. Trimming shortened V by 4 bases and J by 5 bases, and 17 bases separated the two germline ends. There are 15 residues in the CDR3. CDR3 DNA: TGTGCCAGCAGTTCCAGTCTGGGGGGGGGTACTGAAGCTTTCTTT. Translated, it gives CASSSSLGGGTEAFF.

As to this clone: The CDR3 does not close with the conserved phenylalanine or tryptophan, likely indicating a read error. The CDR3 nucleotides are TGCAGCGCTAAAGGACTCAGCACAGATACGCAGTATGTT. Its protein is CSAKGLSTDTQYV. This chain links TRBV29-1 with TRBJ2-3, with D possibly matching TRBD2 (5 bases). The germline gives CDR1 SQVTM, CDR2 ANQGSEA. This CDR3 contains 13 residues. V lost 7 bases and J lost 0, with 11 bases in between.

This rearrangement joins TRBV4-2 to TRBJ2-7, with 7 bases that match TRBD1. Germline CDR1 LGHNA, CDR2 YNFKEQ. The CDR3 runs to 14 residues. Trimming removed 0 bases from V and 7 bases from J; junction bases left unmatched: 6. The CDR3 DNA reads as TGTGCCAGCAGCCAAGACCCCACAGGGGATGAGCAGTACTTC. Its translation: CASSQDPTGDEQYF.

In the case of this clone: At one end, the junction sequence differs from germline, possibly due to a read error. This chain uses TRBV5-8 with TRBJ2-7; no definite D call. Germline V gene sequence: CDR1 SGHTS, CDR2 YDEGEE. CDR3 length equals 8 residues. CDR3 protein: CASSFGRF. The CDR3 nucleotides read TGTGCCAGCAGCTTTGGCCGATTC.

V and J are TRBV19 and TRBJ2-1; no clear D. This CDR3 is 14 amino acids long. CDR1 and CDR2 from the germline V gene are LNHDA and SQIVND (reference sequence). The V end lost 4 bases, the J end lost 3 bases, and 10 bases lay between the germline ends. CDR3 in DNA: TGTGCCAGTAGTACATATCACTACTACAATGAGCAGTTCTTC. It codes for CASSTYHYYNEQFF. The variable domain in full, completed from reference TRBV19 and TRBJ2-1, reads DGGITQSPKYLFRKEGQNVTLSCEQNLNHDAMYWYRQDPGQGLRLIYYSQIVNDFQKGDIAEGYSVSREKKESFPLTVTSAQKNPTAFYLCASSTYHYYNEQFFGPGTRLTVL.

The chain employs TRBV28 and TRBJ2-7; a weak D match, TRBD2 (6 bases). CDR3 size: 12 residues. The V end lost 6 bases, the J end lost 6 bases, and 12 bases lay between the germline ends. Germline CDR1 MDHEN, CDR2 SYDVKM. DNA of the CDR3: TGTGCCAGCAGGCGTATGGGGGGCGAGCAGTACTTC. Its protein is CASRRMGGEQYF.

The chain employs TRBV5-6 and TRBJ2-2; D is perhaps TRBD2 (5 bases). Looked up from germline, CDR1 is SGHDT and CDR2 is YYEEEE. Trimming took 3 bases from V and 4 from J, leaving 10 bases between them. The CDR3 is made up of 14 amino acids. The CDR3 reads CASSSWTFTGELFF. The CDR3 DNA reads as TGTGCCAGCAGCTCCTGGACTTTCACCGGGGAGCTGTTTTTT.

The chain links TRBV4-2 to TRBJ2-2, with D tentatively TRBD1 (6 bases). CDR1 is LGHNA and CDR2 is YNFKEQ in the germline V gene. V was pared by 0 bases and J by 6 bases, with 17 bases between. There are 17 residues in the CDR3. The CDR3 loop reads CASSQEWGRAGAGELFF. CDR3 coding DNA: TGTGCCAGCAGCCAAGAATGGGGCCGCGCAGGGGCCGGGGAGCTGTTTTTT.

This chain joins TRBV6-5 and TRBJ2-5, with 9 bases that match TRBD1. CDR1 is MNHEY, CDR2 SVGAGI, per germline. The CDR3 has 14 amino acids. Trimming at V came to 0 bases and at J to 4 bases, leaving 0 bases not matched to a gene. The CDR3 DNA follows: TGTGCCAGCAGTTACTCGGGACAGGGAGAGACCCAGTACTTC. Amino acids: CASSYSGQGETQYF.

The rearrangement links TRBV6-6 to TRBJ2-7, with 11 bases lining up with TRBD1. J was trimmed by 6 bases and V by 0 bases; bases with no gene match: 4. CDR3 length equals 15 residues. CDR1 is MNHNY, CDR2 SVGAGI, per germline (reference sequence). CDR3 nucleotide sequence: TGTGCCAGCAGTTACTCCGGACAGGGGGCGCCCGAGCAGTACTTC. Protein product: CASSYSGQGAPEQYF.

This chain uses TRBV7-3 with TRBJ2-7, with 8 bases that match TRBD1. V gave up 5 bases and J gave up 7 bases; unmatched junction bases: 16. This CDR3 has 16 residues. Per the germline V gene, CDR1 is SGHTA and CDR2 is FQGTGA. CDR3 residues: CASSLGGTGRRGEQYF. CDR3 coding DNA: TGTGCCAGCAGCCTAGGGGGGACAGGACGGAGGGGAGAGCAGTACTTC.

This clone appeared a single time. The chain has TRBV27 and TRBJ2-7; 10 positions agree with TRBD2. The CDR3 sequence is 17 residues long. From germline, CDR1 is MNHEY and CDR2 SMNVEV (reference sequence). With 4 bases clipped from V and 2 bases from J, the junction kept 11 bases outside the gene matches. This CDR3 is CASSYSGLANIPYEQYF. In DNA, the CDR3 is TGTGCCAGCAGTTACTCGGGACTAGCGAATATCCCCTACGAGCAGTACTTC.

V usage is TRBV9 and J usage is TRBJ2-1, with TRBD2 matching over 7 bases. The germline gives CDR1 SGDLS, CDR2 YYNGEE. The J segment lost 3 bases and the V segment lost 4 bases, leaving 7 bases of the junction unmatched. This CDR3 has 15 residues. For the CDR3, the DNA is TGTGCCAGCAGCTCCGGGGGGAGGGGCTACAATGAGCAGTTCTTC. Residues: CASSSGGRGYNEQFF.

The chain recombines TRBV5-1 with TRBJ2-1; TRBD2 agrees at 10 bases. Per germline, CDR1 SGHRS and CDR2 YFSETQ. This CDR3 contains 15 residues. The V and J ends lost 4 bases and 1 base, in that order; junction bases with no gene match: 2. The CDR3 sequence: CASSKAGGSYNEQFF. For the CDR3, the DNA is TGCGCCAGCAGCAAAGCGGGAGGGTCCTACAATGAGCAGTTCTTC.

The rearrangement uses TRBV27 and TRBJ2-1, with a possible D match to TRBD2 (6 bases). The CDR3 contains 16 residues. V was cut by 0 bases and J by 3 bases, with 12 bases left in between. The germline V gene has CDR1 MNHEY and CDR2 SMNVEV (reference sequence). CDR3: CASSLSDYSLYNEQFF. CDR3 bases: TGTGCCAGCAGTTTATCGGACTACTCCCTCTACAATGAGCAGTTCTTC.

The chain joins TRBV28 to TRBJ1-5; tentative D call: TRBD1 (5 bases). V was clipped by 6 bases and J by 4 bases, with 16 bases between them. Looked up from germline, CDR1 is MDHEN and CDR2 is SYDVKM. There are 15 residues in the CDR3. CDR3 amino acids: CASSIPGISNQPQHF. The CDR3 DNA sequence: TGTGCCAGCAGCATCCCAGGGATTTCGAATCAGCCCCAGCATTTT.

CDR3: CASSWTGQSYNEQFF. CDR3 coding DNA: TGTGCCAGCAGCTGGACAGGCCAATCCTACAATGAGCAGTTCTTC. The rearrangement links TRBV5-8 to TRBJ2-1; 7 bases are a match to TRBD1. V trimming: 3 bases; J trimming: 1 base; junction bases outside the gene matches: 4. The length of the CDR3 is 15 residues. Germline V gives CDR1 SGHTS, CDR2 YDEGEE.

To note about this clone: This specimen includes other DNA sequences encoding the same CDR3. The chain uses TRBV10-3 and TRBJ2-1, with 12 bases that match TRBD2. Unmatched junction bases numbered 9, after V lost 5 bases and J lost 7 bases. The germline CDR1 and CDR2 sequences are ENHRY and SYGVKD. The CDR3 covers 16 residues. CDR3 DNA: TGTGCCATCAGTTACTCCGGGACTAGCGGGCGAAATGAGCAGTTCTTC. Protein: CAISYSGTSGRNEQFF.

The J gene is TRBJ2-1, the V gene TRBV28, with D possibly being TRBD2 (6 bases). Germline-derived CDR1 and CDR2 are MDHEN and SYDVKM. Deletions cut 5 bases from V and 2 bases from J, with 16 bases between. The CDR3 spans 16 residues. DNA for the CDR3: TGTGCCAGCAGTCCGAGGGGAGGTCTGACCTACAATGAGCAGTTCTTC. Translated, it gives CASSPRGGLTYNEQFF.

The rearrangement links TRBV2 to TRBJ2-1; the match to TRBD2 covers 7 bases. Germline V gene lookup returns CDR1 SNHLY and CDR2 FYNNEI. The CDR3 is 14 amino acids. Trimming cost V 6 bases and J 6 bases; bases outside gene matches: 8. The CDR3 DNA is TGTGCCAGCAGGGGGGGGTCTAGCGTCAATGAGCAGTTCTTC. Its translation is CASRGGSSVNEQFF.

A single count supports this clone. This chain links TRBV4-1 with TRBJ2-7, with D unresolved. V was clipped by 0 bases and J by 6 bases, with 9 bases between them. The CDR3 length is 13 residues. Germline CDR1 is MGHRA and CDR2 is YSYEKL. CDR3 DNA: TGCGCCAGCAGCCAAGAGGAGAGTCGCGAGCAGTACTTC. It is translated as CASSQEESREQYF.

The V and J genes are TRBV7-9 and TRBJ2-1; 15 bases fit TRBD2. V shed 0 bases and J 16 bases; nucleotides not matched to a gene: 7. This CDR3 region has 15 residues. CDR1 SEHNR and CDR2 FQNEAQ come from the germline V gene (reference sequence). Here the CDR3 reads CASSLAGLAGGSVFF. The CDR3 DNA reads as TGTGCCAGCAGCTTAGCGGGACTAGCGGGAGGTAGTGTTTTCTTC.

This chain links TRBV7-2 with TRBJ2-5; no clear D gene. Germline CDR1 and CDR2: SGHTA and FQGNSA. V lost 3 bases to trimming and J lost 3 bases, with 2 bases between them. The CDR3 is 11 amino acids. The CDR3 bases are TGTGCCAGCAGCTTCAAAGAGACCCAGTACTTC. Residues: CASSFKETQYF. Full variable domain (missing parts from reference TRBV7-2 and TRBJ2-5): GAGVSQSPSNKVTEKGKDVELRCDPISGHTALYWYRQSLGQGLEFLIYFQGNSAPDKSGLPSDRFSAERTGGSVSTLTIQRTQQEDSAVYLCASSFKETQYFGPGTRLLVL.

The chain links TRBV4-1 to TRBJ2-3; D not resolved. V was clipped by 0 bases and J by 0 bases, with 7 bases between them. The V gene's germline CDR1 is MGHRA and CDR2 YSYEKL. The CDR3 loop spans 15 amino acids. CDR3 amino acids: CASSQESGSTDTQYF. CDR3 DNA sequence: TGCGCCAGCAGCCAAGAATCAGGAAGCACAGATACGCAGTATTTT.

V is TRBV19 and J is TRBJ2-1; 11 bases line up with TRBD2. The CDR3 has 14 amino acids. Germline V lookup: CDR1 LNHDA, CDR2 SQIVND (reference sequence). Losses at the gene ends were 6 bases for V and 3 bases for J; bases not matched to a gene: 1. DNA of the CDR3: TGTGCCAGTAGCGGGACTAGCGGCTACAATGAGCAGTTCTTC. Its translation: CASSGTSGYNEQFF. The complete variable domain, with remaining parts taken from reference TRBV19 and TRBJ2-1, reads DGGITQSPKYLFRKEGQNVTLSCEQNLNHDAMYWYRQDPGQGLRLIYYSQIVNDFQKGDIAEGYSVSREKKESFPLTVTSAQKNPTAFYLCASSGTSGYNEQFFGPGTRLTVL.